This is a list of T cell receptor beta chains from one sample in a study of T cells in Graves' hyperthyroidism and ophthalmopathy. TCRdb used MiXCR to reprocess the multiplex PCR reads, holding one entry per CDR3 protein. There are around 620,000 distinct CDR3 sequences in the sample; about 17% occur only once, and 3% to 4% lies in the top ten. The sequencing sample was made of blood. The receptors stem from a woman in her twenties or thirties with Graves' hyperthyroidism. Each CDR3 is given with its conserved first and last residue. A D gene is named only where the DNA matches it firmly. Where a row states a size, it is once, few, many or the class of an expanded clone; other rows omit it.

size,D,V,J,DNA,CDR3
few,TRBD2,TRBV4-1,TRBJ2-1,TGCGCCAGCAGCCAAGATTTAGCGGGAGTCGACGAGCAGTTCTTC,CASSQDLAGVDEQFF
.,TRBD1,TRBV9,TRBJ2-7,TGTGCCAGCAGCGAAGAAGCAACCGGGACAGGCACCTACGAGCAGTACTTC,CASSEEATGTGTYEQYF
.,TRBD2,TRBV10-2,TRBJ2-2,TGCGCCAGTAGGACTAGTCGGATCGGGGAGCTGTTTTTT,CASRTSRIGELFF
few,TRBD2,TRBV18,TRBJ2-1,TGTGCCAGCTCACCTTTAGCGGGAGGGCACGATGAGCAGTTCTTC,CASSPLAGGHDEQFF
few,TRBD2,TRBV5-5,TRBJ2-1,TGTGCCAGCAGCTTGGACGCGGGAGTATCCTACAATGAGCAGTTCTTC,CASSLDAGVSYNEQFF
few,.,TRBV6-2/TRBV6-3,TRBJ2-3,TGTGCCAGCAGTTACTCGGGGAATACGCAGTATTTT,CASSYSGNTQYF
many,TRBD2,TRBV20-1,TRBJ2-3,TGCAGTGCTAGCCCTAGCGGGATTAGCGCAGATACGCAGTATTTT,CSASPSGISADTQYF
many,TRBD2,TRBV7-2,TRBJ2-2,TGTGCCAGCAGCTCCGGACTAGCGGGGGGGAACACCGGGGAGCTGTTTTTT,CASSSGLAGGNTGELFF
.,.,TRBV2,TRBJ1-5,TGTGCCAGCAGCGGGACCGATAATAATCAGCCCCAGCATTTT,CASSGTDNNQPQHF
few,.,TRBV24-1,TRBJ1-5,TGTGCCACCAGTGATTCAACTCAAAGCAATCAGCCCCAGCATTTT,CATSDSTQSNQPQHF
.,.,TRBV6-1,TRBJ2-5,TGTGCCAGCAGTGAACCTTCTTACAGCCTCATACAAGAGACCCAGTACTTC,CASSEPSYSLIQETQYF
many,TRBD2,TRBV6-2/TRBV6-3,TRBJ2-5,TGTGCCAGCAGTTACTTTGCGGGAGACGCACAAGAGACCCAGTACTTC,CASSYFAGDAQETQYF
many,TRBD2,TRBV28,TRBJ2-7,TGTGCCAGCATGGAGACTAGCGGGTGGACCTACGAGCAGTACTTC,CASMETSGWTYEQYF
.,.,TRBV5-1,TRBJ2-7,TGCGCCAGCAGCTTGGCGGCTAACGAGCAGTACTTC,CASSLAANEQYF
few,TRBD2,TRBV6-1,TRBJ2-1,TGTGCCAGCAGTTTGCAGGGGTGGGCTAGCGGGAATACCTACAATGAGCAGTTCTTC,CASSLQGWASGNTYNEQFF
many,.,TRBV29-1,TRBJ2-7,TGCAGCGTTGAAGCGGGACACCTTTCCGGCGAGCAGTACTTC,CSVEAGHLSGEQYF
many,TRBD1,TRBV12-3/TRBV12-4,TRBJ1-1,TGTGCCAGCAGTCCGAGGGGGCTTGGTGAAGCTTTCTTT,CASSPRGLGEAFF
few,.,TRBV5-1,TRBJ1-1,TGCGCCAGCAGCTTGGGGCCCGTCAGCACTGAAGCTTTCTTT,CASSLGPVSTEAFF
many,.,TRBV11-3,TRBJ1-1,TGTGCCAGCAGCTTAAAGAAGTGGTTTAGTCCAGGGAGCAGAGAAGCTTTCTTT,CASSLKKWFSPGSREAFF
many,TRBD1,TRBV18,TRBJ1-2,TGTGCCAGTTCCGACAGGGTGAAGGGCTCCTATGGCTACACCTTC,CASSDRVKGSYGYTF
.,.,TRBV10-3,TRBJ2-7,TGTGCCATCCTGGGGTCCGCCGGGGACGAGCAGTACTTC,CAILGSAGDEQYF
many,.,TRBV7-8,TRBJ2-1,TGTGCCAGCAGCTTAGATTTGGCCGACAATGAGCAGTTCTTC,CASSLDLADNEQFF